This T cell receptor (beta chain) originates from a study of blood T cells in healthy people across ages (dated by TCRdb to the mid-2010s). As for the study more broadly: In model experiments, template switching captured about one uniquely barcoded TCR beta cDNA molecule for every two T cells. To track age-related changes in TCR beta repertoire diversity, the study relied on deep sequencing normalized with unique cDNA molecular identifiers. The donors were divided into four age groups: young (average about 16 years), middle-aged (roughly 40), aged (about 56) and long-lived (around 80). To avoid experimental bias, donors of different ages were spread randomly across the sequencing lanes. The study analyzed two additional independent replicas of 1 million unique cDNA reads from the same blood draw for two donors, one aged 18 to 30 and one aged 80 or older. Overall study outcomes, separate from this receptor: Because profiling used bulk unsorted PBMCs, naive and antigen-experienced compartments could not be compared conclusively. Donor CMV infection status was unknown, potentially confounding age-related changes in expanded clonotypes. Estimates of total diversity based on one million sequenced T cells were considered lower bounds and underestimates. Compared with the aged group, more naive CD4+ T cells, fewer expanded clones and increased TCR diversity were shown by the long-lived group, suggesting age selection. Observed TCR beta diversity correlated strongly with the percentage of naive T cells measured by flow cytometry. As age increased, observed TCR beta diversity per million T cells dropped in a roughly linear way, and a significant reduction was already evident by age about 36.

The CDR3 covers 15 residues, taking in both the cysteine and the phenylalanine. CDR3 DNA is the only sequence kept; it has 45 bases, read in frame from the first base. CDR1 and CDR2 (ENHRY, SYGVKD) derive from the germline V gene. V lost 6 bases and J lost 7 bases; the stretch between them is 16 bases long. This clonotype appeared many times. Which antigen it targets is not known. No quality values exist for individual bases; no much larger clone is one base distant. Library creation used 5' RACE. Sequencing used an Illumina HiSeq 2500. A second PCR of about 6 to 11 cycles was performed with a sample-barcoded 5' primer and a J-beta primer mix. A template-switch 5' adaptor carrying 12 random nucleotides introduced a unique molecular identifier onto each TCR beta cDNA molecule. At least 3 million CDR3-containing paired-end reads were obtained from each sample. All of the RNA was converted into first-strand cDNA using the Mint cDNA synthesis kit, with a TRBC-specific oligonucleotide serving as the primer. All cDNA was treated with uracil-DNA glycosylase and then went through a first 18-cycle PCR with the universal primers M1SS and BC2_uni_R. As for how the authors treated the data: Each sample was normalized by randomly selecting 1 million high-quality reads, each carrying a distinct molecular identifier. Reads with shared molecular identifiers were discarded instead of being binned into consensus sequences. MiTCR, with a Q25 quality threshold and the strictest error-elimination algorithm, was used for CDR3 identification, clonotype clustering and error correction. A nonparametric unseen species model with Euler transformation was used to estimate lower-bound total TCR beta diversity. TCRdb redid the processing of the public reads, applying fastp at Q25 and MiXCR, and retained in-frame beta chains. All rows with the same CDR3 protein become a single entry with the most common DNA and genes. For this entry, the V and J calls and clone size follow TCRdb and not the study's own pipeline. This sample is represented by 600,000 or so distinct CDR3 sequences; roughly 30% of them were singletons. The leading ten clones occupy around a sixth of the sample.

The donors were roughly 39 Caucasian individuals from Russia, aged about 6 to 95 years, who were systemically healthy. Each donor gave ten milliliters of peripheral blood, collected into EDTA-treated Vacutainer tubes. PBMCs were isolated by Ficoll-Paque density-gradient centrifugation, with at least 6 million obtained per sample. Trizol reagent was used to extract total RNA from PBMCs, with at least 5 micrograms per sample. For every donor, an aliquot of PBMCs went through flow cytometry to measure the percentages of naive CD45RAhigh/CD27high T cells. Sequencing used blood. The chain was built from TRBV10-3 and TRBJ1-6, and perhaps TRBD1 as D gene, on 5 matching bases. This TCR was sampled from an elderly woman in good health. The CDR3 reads CAIRLTGDANSPLHF. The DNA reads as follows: TGTGCCATCAGACTGACTGGGGACGCGAATTCACCCCTCCACTTT.